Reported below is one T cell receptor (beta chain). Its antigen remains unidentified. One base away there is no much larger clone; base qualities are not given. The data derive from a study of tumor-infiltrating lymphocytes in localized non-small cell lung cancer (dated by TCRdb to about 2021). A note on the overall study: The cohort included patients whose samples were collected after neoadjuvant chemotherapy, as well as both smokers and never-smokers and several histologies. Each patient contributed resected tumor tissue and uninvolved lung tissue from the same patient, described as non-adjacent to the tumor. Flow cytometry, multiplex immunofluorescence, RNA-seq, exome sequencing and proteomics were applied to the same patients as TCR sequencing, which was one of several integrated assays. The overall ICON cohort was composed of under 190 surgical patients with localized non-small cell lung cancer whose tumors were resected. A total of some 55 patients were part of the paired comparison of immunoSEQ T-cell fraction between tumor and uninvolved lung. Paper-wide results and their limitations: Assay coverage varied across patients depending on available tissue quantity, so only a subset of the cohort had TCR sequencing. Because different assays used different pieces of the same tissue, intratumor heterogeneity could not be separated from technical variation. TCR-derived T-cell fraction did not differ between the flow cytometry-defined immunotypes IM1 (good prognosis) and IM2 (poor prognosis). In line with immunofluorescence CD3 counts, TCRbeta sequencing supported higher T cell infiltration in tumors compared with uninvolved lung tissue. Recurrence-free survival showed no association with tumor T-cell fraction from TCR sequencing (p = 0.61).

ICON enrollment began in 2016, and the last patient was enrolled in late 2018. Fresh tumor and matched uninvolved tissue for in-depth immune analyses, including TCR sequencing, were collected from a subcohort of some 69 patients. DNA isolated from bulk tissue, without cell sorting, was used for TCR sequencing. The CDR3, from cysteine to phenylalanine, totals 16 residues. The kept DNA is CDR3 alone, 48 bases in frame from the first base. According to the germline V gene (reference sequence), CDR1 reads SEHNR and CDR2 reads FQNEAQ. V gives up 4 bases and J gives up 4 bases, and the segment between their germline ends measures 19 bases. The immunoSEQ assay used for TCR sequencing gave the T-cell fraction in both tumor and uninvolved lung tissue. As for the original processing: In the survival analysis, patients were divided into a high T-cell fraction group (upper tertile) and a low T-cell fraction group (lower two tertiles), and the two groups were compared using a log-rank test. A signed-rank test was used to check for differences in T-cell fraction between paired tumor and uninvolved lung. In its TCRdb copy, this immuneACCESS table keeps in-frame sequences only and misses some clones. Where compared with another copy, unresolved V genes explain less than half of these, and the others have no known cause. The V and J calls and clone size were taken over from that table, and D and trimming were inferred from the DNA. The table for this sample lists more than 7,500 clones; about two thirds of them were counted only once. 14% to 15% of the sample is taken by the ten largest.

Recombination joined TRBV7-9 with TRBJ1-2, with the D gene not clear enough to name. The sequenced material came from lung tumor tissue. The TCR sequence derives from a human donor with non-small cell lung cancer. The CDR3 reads CASSSAQSRILYGYTF. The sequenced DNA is TGTGCCAGCAGCTCGGCTCAGTCCCGTATTCTCTATGGCTACACCTTC.